Below are 28 T cell receptor beta chains sequenced from a single sample in a study of blood T cell repertoires in COVID-19. TCRdb's copy holds only in-frame clones and misses some; the assay was immunoSEQ multiplex PCR. The sample lists 120,000 or so clones, 81% occurring once. Sequencing was performed on peripheral blood. These receptor sequences come from a man in his thirties or forties with COVID-19, enrolled during active disease.

V gene TRBV19 combines with J gene TRBJ1-6; no definite D call. V gave up 4 bases and J gave up 10 bases, with 20 bases separating them. CDR1 is LNHDA and CDR2 is SQIVND in the germline V gene (reference sequence). The CDR3 is 16 residues long. The CDR3 loop is CASSKHKSEGLSPLHF. The CDR3 DNA reads TGTGCCAGTAGTAAGCACAAATCCGAGGGTCTATCACCCCTCCACTTT.

The chain is built from TRBV29-1 and TRBJ1-1, with 7 bases matching TRBD1. V was pared by 4 bases and J by 4 bases, with 9 bases of the junction left unmatched. Looked up from germline, CDR1 is SQVTM and CDR2 is ANQGSEA. This CDR3 is built from 14 residues. In DNA, the CDR3 is TGCAGCGTTGGTCCCGTGACAGGGCGCACTGAAGCTTTCTTT. Residues: CSVGPVTGRTEAFF.

The chain has TRBV29-1 and TRBJ2-1; a weak D match, TRBD2 (7 bases). Trimming pared 2 bases from V and 5 bases from J, leaving 13 bases between. Germline V gene data show CDR1 as SQVTM and CDR2 as ANQGSEA. CDR3 length: 14 residues. This CDR3 reads CSVETGGPNNEQFF. As DNA, the CDR3 is TGCAGCGTTGAAACGGGGGGCCCAAACAATGAGCAGTTCTTC.

This clone was counted ten times or more. The chain couples TRBV10-3 to TRBJ1-1; tentative D call: TRBD1 (6 bases). The germline CDR1 and CDR2 sequences are ENHRY and SYGVKD. Trimming took 0 bases from V and 1 from J, leaving 9 bases between them. This CDR3 is 15 amino acids long. CDR3 protein: CAISESRQANTEAFF. CDR3 DNA: TGTGCCATCAGTGAGTCGAGACAGGCGAACACTGAAGCTTTCTTT.

The gene calls are TRBV18 and TRBJ2-7, with 7 bases matching TRBD1. V shed 6 bases and J 0 bases; nucleotides not matched to a gene: 5. The CDR3 loop spans 14 amino acids. CDR1 is KGHSH, CDR2 LQKENI, per germline. CDR3 loop: CASSPDRDSYEQYF. For the CDR3, the DNA is TGTGCCAGCTCTCCAGACAGGGACTCCTACGAGCAGTACTTC. Supplemented by reference TRBV18 and TRBJ2-7, the full variable domain reads NAGVMQNPRHLVRRRGQEARLRCSPMKGHSHVYWYRQLPEEGLKFMVYLQKENIIDESGMPKERFSAEFPKEGPSILRIQQVVRGDSAAYFCASSPDRDSYEQYFGPGTRLTVT.

The chain uses TRBV27 and TRBJ2-3; perhaps TRBD1 as D (6 bases). The CDR3 covers 13 residues. Per germline, CDR1 MNHEY and CDR2 SMNVEV (reference sequence). Deletions cut 10 bases from V and 2 bases from J, with 13 bases between. The CDR3 DNA is TGTGCCACCGAAAACAGGGTCACAGATACGCAGTATTTT. Translation: CATENRVTDTQYF.

This sequence joins TRBV11-3 and TRBJ2-3; a possible D gene is TRBD2 (6 bases). Per germline, CDR1 SGHNT and CDR2 YENEEA. CDR3 length: 15 amino acids. V lost 6 bases, J lost 0 bases, and 13 bases lay in between. The CDR3 nucleotides are TGTGCCAGCAGGTCCGGTGGGGGGAGCACAGATACGCAGTATTTT. Translation gives CASRSGGGSTDTQYF.

V is TRBV10-3 and J is TRBJ1-6; D gene ambiguous. Trimming shortened V by 4 bases and J by 6 bases, and 10 bases separated the two germline ends. CDR1 is ENHRY and CDR2 is SYGVKD in the germline V gene. The CDR3 totals 14 residues. The CDR3 protein is CAISATQINSPLHF. CDR3 DNA sequence: TGTGCCATCAGTGCAACGCAGATTAATTCACCCCTCCACTTT.

V is TRBV4-2 and J is TRBJ2-5, with 9 bases that match TRBD2. The CDR3 spans 18 residues. J gave up 5 bases and V 1 base, and 14 bases lay outside the gene matches. Germline V CDR1 and CDR2: LGHNA, YNFKEQ. Written as DNA, the CDR3 is TGTGCCAGCAGCCAAGGTTCTTACAGCGGGGGGCTCCAGGAGACCCAGTACTTC. Amino acid sequence: CASSQGSYSGGLQETQYF.

The rearrangement joins TRBV9 to TRBJ1-2; a possible D gene is TRBD1 (6 bases). This CDR3 is built from 13 residues. Germline V CDR1 and CDR2: SGDLS, YYNGEE. Trimming shortened V by 0 bases and J by 8 bases, and 11 bases separated the two germline ends. CDR3 DNA: TGTGCCAGCAGCGTAGCGGGGGGCAGAGGCTACACCTTC. This codes for CASSVAGGRGYTF.

The V call is TRBV5-1, the J call TRBJ2-5; TRBD2 matches at 10 bases. The germline gives CDR1 SGHRS, CDR2 YFSETQ. With 0 bases clipped from V and 2 bases from J, the junction kept 4 bases outside the gene matches. The CDR3 has 16 residues. The CDR3 region has the DNA TGCGCCAGCAGCTTGGGGGCTAGCGGGGGTCAAGAGACCCAGTACTTC. Protein: CASSLGASGGQETQYF.

The chain joins TRBV25-1 to TRBJ2-1; TRBD2 aligns across 12 bases. CDR3 length: 16 amino acids. V lost 1 base and J lost 9; bases outside the gene matches: 7. Germline V gene lookup returns CDR1 MGHDK and CDR2 SYGVNS. The CDR3 DNA follows: TGTGCCAGCAGTGAATGGGGGGCTAGCGGGAGGGGTGAGCAGTTCTTC. Translated: CASSEWGASGRGEQFF.

The V call is TRBV3-1 (or the pseudogene TRBV3-2), the J call TRBJ2-5; TRBD1 might be the D (6 bases). Germline lookup yields CDR1 LGHDT and CDR2 YNNKEL (reference sequence). CDR3 length: 15 residues. The V and J ends lost 4 bases and 0 bases respectively, with 12 bases between them. The CDR3 is CASSPLDRNQETQYF. CDR3 DNA sequence: TGTGCCAGCAGCCCCCTCGACAGGAACCAAGAGACCCAGTACTTC.

The chain joins TRBV30 to TRBJ2-1; the D gene is possibly TRBD2 (6 bases). V lost 2 bases and J 5 bases, leaving 10 bases between the germline ends. Per the germline V gene, CDR1 is GTSNPN and CDR2 is SVGIG (reference sequence). CDR3 size: 13 residues. This chain's CDR3 is CAWSLGLDNEQFF. The DNA of the CDR3 is TGTGCCTGGAGTCTGGGACTTGACAATGAGCAGTTCTTC.

This clone is a singleton in its sample. The chain recombines TRBV7-9 with TRBJ1-4; 7 nucleotides match TRBD1. The CDR3 runs 14 residues. With V trimmed by 5 bases and J by 8 bases, 8 bases remained unmatched. CDR1 and CDR2 (germline): SEHNR, FQNEAQ (reference sequence). In DNA form, the CDR3 reads TGTGCCAGCAGCGTTGACAGGGTCGGAGAAAAACTGTTTTTT. Translating gives CASSVDRVGEKLFF.

This rearrangement joins TRBV6-5 to TRBJ1-2; D gene uncertain. This CDR3 region has 14 residues. CDR1 and CDR2 (germline): MNHEY, SVGAGI. The V gene lost 6 bases and the J gene lost 2 bases, with 13 bases spanning the gap. The CDR3 nucleotides read TGTGCCAGCAGGAGGCTAACATCGAACTATGGCTACACCTTC. Its translation is CASRRLTSNYGYTF.

The J gene is TRBJ2-7, the V gene TRBV27; the match to TRBD1 covers 8 bases. Germline V gene data show CDR1 as MNHEY and CDR2 as SMNVEV (reference sequence). This CDR3 is 14 amino acids long. V shed 3 bases, J shed 2 bases, and the junction held 3 bases outside the gene matches. CDR3: CASSFRGPAYEQYF. The CDR3 DNA is TGTGCCAGCAGTTTCAGGGGGCCGGCCTACGAGCAGTACTTC.

Note on this clone: An end of the junction does not agree with germline; a read error may underlie this. The chain couples TRBV7-7 to TRBJ2-7; 8 bases agree with TRBD2. Germline CDR1 SSHAT, CDR2 FNYEAQ (reference sequence). This CDR3 region has 15 residues. The CDR3, as DNA: TGTGCTAGCAGCTTAGGTGTCGGGGGGGCTGCCGAGCAGTACTTC. Translated: CASSLGVGGAAEQYF.

The J gene is TRBJ2-3, the V gene TRBV3-1 (or the pseudogene TRBV3-2); D is possibly TRBD2 (5 bases). Trimming stripped 1 base from V and 0 bases from J, with 11 bases between. This CDR3 comprises 16 residues. CDR1 is LGHDT, CDR2 YNNKEL, per germline (reference sequence). CDR3 protein: CASSQGAASSTDTQYF. Written as DNA, the CDR3 is TGTGCCAGCAGCCAAGGAGCGGCCTCTAGCACAGATACGCAGTATTTT.

The chain carries TRBV7-2 and TRBJ2-7, with 7 bases matching TRBD1. The trim removed 1 base at V and 0 bases at J, leaving 3 bases unmatched. CDR1 and CDR2 from the germline V gene are SGHTA and FQGNSA. The CDR3 sequence is 15 residues long. This chain's CDR3 is CASSLGDSVSYEQYF. As DNA, the CDR3 is TGTGCCAGCAGCTTAGGGGACAGCGTCTCCTACGAGCAGTACTTC.

The chain uses TRBV7-8 and TRBJ1-2; D is unclear. Trimming stripped 5 bases from V and 5 bases from J, with 9 bases between. Germline-derived CDR1 and CDR2 are SGHVS and FQNEAQ. The CDR3 is made up of 12 amino acids. CDR3 amino acids: CASSHSGYGYTF. CDR3 DNA: TGTGCCAGCAGCCATTCAGGTTATGGCTACACCTTC.

The rearrangement links TRBV5-1 to TRBJ2-7; D perhaps matches TRBD2 (6 bases). Germline V gives CDR1 SGHRS, CDR2 YFSETQ. The V gene lost 0 bases and the J gene lost 0 bases, with 13 bases spanning the gap. This CDR3 is built from 16 residues. The CDR3 nucleotides read TGCGCCAGCAGCTTGGGAGGAGGGCTAAGCTCCTACGAGCAGTACTTC. As protein: CASSLGGGLSSYEQYF.

The rearrangement uses TRBV7-9 and TRBJ2-7; 8 bases map to TRBD1. V shed 6 bases, J shed 4 bases, and the junction held 11 bases outside the gene matches. Germline CDR1 and CDR2: SEHNR and FQNEAQ (reference sequence). There are 15 residues in the CDR3. CDR3 DNA: TGTGCCAGCAGACCTAGGACAGGGACGAGTTACGAGCAGTACTTC. Translation: CASRPRTGTSYEQYF.

V usage is TRBV5-6 and J usage is TRBJ1-4; TRBD1 matches at 10 bases. V dropped 2 bases and J dropped 8; count of bases not matched to a gene: 12. This CDR3 is built from 17 residues. Germline lookup yields CDR1 SGHDT and CDR2 YYEEEE. CDR3 loop: CASSFLRQGAVYEKLFF. CDR3 bases: TGTGCCAGCAGCTTCCTGAGACAGGGGGCTGTATACGAAAAACTGTTTTTT.

This chain connects TRBV25-1 to TRBJ1-4, with TRBD1 as a possible D gene (6 bases). V shed 4 bases and J shed 3 bases, with 9 bases lying between them. Germline V gives CDR1 MGHDK, CDR2 SYGVNS. The CDR3 consists of 14 residues. CDR3 amino acids: CASSGTGSNEKLFF. Here the CDR3 DNA reads TGTGCCAGCAGTGGAACAGGGTCTAATGAAAAACTGTTTTTT.

This rearrangement joins TRBV7-2 to TRBJ2-7; TRBD1 agrees at 8 bases. The CDR3 loop spans 14 amino acids. The germline gives CDR1 SGHTA, CDR2 FQGNSA. Trimming took 5 bases from V and 6 from J; bases not matched to a gene: 9. The CDR3 bases are TGTGCCAGCAGCGAGACAGGGGCATATGCCGAGCAGTACTTC. Its translation is CASSETGAYAEQYF.

The chain uses TRBV14 and TRBJ2-7, with TRBD1 identical over 7 bases. Germline V gives CDR1 SGHDN, CDR2 FVKESK. The V gene end was trimmed by 4 bases and the J gene end by 5 bases; junction bases not matched to a gene: 5. This CDR3 region has 13 residues. CDR3 sequence (DNA): TGTGCCAGCAGCCGAGACAGGGACAACGAGCAGTACTTC. Translated, it gives CASSRDRDNEQYF.

The table lists this clone with a few counts. The rearrangement uses TRBV9 and TRBJ2-7; TRBD1 aligns across 10 bases. CDR1 and CDR2 (germline): SGDLS, YYNGEE. The V gene end was trimmed by 4 bases and the J gene end by 3 bases; junction bases not matched to a gene: 7. The CDR3 extends over 15 amino acids. In nucleotides, the CDR3 is TGTGCCAGCAGCCCCCGGGACAGGGGCTTCTACGAGCAGTACTTC. This gives the protein CASSPRDRGFYEQYF.